Listed here is a single T cell receptor beta chain. This clone has only one observation. The antigen this receptor binds is unknown. No base quality values were provided; no much bigger clone lies one nucleotide off. The entry originates in a study of shared clonotypes between healthy human individuals (dated by TCRdb to about 2020). About the full investigation: The cohort included three men and a couple of women between 18 and 49 years of age. Per donor, leukapheresis produced somewhere between about 0.94 and 9.5 billion PBMCs. The study deeply sequenced blood TCR repertoires of about 5 healthy adults to estimate repertoire size and the extent of clonotype sharing between individuals. Per donor, three plates each were used for CD4 naive and CD4 memory, two for CD8 naive, and one for CD8 memory. To increase sequencing depth and limit assay-specific biases, different laboratories used diverse techniques to prepare libraries and sequence TCR repertoires.

Using the deep immunoSEQ assay, TCR CDR3 regions were amplified from genomic DNA by multiplex PCR. Extracted genomic DNA from each cell subset was distributed evenly across all wells of several immunoSEQ 96-well plates, and each plate was treated as a replicate. For sorted subsets, each replicate PCR was loaded with 200 ng genomic DNA, equivalent to about 30,000 T cell genomes. Purified libraries were quantified with a Qubit 3.0 fluorometer, sized on a Bioanalyzer 2100, and re-quantified with the KAPA Library Quantification kit. Every immunoSEQ 96-well plate was sequenced on a separate single-read 150-cycle Illumina NextSeq 550 flow cell. The study's own analysis went as follows. Because only junctional sequences without quality scores were contained in the immunoSEQ output, filtering matching that applied to full-length reads could not be performed. Sequences were annotated with PyIR, a Python wrapper for IgBLAST v1.9, using IMGT germline references to assign V/J genes and CDR3. Reads with weak V/J assignments (E-value above 1e-6), missing CDR3, stop codons, out-of-frame junctions, or ambiguous translated residues were removed. V3J clonotypes were defined by identical inferred V gene, J gene, and CDR3 amino acid sequence. The percentage overlap between two repertoires was calculated by dividing the number of shared unique clonotypes by the size of the smaller repertoire. RTK rarefaction, the Chao1 estimator, and Recon v2.1 estimates of unobserved clonotypes were used to assess repertoire richness. For all TCRbeta clonotypes obtained by the gDNA method from several donors, generation probabilities were computed with OLGA. The source is immuneACCESS, and TCRdb retained only in-frame sequences with V and J called. Part of the clones is not carried over; for the studies checked, unresolved V genes explain less than half of this, and the remainder is unexplained. That table supplies the V and J calls and clone size; D and trimming were determined from the DNA. The sample contains 850,000 to 1,100,000 clones, roughly 77% of them found a single time. The top ten hold 0.89% of the sample.

The donors were healthy, HIV-negative adults with no recently reported acute infections or vaccinations. Only Caucasian adults living in Nashville, Tennessee, USA were represented among the donors. CD4+ T cells were enriched through magnetic negative selection, after which naive cells were positively selected on CD45RA and the remaining negative fraction served as the memory subset. After blood collection by leukapheresis, PBMCs were isolated using Ficoll-Histopaque density gradient centrifugation and then cryopreserved in the vapor phase of liquid nitrogen. Analytical flow cytometry was used to check the purity and quantity of every magnetically sorted T cell population. From each sorted fraction, genomic DNA was isolated and quantified by UV absorbance on a Nanodrop 2000c. The study at large found these results: Estimated clonotype richness was generally larger for naive than for memory subsets. Rarefaction of sorted-subset datasets indicated incomplete sequencing despite the large sequencing depth. Compared with non-shared clonotypes, the clonotypes found in all four sorted-subset donors had higher generation probabilities. Across a few donors, around 5% of naive CD4, around 3.5% of naive CD8, around 2.5% of memory CD4, and under 0.45% of memory CD8 clonotypes were shared. Based on pairwise subsampling, the degree of clonotype sharing among donors was expected to be affected by sequencing depth. Because the study included only a small number of donors, the genetic and exposure-history diversity represented was limited. Sampling was restricted to blood, and TCR repertoires in tissue are likely to differ from TCR repertoires in blood.

Spanning cysteine to phenylalanine, the CDR3 consists of 16 amino acids. Here the CDR3 DNA is all that survives: 48 bases in frame from base 1. Trimming leaves V shorter by 0 bases and J shorter by 8 bases, with the junction holding 10 bases beyond the gene matches. CDR1 and CDR2 are drawn from the germline V gene: SGHTS, YDEGEE. Material: memory CD4+ T cells from PBMCs. The sample's cell subset or site, from its label and the paper: CD45RA-negative fraction. The V and J genes are TRBV5-8 and TRBJ1-4, and TRBD1 matches 7 of the central bases. The TCR comes from a man aged 18 to 35 in good health. Some clones in this sample may be carry-over from other donors' samples. The CDR3 corresponds to CASSLVDRVVSEKLFF. At the DNA level, the sequence is TGTGCCAGCAGCTTGGTCGACAGGGTTGTAAGCGAAAAACTGTTTTTT.